This T cell receptor beta chain was identified in a study of metastatic and nonmetastatic thyroid tumors. The table lists this clone with a few counts. From germline, CDR1 is MNHEY and CDR2 SMNVEV (reference sequence). V shed 6 bases and J shed 4 bases, with 12 bases lying between them. CDR3 length: 14 amino acids. TCRdb used MiXCR to call clones anew from the PCR reads. Among fewer than 40,000 clones, about 15% were seen once, and the ten largest hold approximately 5.6%. Not a single patient had been given any form of treatment at any point before undergoing thyroid surgery. Sequenced: blood. This TCR came from a male donor with papillary thyroid cancer or a benign thyroid nodule (not recorded which). Some clones in this sample may be carry-over from other donors' samples. V is TRBV27 and J is TRBJ2-2; D is ambiguous. CDR3 nucleotides: TGTGCCAGCAGCTCCATGCCCAGCACCGGGGAGCTGTTTTTT. Its protein is CASSSMPSTGELFF.